Following are 18 T cell receptor beta chains from one sample sequenced in a study of T cell responses to AZD1222 COVID-19 vaccine. The data were produced by immunoSEQ multiplex PCR, yet TCRdb's version contains in-frame clones alone and is incomplete. The data hold approximately 170,000 clones, with around 90% observed a single time. Here the sequenced sample was peripheral blood, taken on day 0 of AZD1222 vaccination. The receptors stem from an adult in good health.

The chain joins TRBV2 to TRBJ2-3, with a possible D match to TRBD2 (7 bases). V shed 8 bases and J shed 1 base, with 10 bases lying between them. Germline V lookup: CDR1 SNHLY, CDR2 FYNNEI. The CDR3 contains 13 residues. CDR3 amino acids: CASEGGGTDTQYF. CDR3 nucleotide sequence: TGTGCCAGCGAGGGGGGGGGCACAGATACGCAGTATTTT.

Here the CDR3 DNA reads TGTGCCAGTAGTATAGACGGATCGGTGTCGAGGCTCACCTTC. Its protein product is CASSIDGSVSRLTF. The V and J genes are TRBV19 and TRBJ1-2; D gene ambiguous. CDR1 and CDR2 from the germline V gene are LNHDA and SQIVND (reference sequence). V lost 0 bases and J 13 bases, leaving 18 bases between the germline ends. This CDR3 spans 14 amino acids.

V is TRBV12-5 and J is TRBJ2-7, with 14 bases lining up with TRBD2. Germline V lookup: CDR1 LGHNT, CDR2 FRNRAP. This CDR3 spans 18 amino acids. The junction had 16 bases not matched to a gene; V was cut back by 5 bases and J by 7 bases. CDR3 amino acids: CASGPLGTSGGNIREQYF. CDR3 in DNA: TGTGCTAGTGGTCCCCTAGGGACTAGCGGGGGTAACATACGTGAGCAGTACTTC.

CDR3 residues: CASSETTGPSEAFF. The CDR3 bases are TGTGCCAGCAGTGAGACCACAGGGCCCTCAGAAGCTTTCTTT. The genes are TRBV25-1 and TRBJ1-1; D is perhaps TRBD1 (6 bases). V lost 3 bases to trimming and J lost 8 bases, with 16 bases between them. This CDR3 has 14 amino acids. Per germline, CDR1 MGHDK and CDR2 SYGVNS.

With respect to this clone: One end of the junction does not line up with germline, which may come from a read error. The gene calls are TRBV6-5 and TRBJ1-4; a weak D match, TRBD1 (5 bases). CDR1 is MNHEY and CDR2 is SVGAGI in the germline V gene. This CDR3 comprises 13 residues. CDR3 residues: CASIYQGNEKLFF. DNA for the CDR3: TGTGCCAGCATTTACCAGGGTAATGAAAAACTGTTTTTT.

V gene TRBV6-5 combines with J gene TRBJ1-1; D uncertain. The germline V gene encodes CDR1 MNHEY and CDR2 SVGAGI. The length of the CDR3 is 14 residues. Between the trimmed V and J ends, which lost 6 bases and 4 bases, there was a span of 15 bases. The CDR3 is CASRPGNRVTEAFF. As DNA, the CDR3 is TGTGCCAGCAGACCCGGGAACCGCGTCACTGAAGCTTTCTTT.

The chain couples TRBV27 to TRBJ1-2; 10 nucleotides match TRBD1. Germline V gene lookup returns CDR1 MNHEY and CDR2 SMNVEV (reference sequence). V shed 6 bases and J 5 bases; nucleotides not matched to a gene: 6. The CDR3 has 14 residues. This CDR3 reads CASRQGQGSYGYTF. CDR3 sequence (DNA): TGTGCCAGCAGACAGGGACAGGGGAGTTATGGCTACACCTTC.

This chain connects TRBV19 to TRBJ1-1; possible D gene TRBD1, 6 bases. Per the germline V gene, CDR1 is LNHDA and CDR2 is SQIVND (reference sequence). Trimming shortened V by 5 bases and J by 9 bases, and 13 bases separated the two germline ends. The CDR3 runs to 12 residues. The CDR3 DNA reads TGTGCCAGTAGTCTTCTGGGGGCCCAAGCTTTCTTT. Its translation: CASSLLGAQAFF.

The chain employs TRBV30 and TRBJ2-5; maybe TRBD2 (6 bases). The CDR3 extends over 14 amino acids. Per germline, CDR1 GTSNPN and CDR2 SVGIG (reference sequence). Trimming removed 4 bases from V and 5 bases from J, with 17 bases in between. The CDR3, as DNA: TGTGCCTGGAACGGCGGGGCGCGAGGGGAGACCCAGTACTTC. Its translation: CAWNGGARGETQYF.

The table lists this clone with a count of one. V is TRBV9 and J is TRBJ1-1, with 7 bases aligning to TRBD1. This CDR3 is 15 amino acids long. Germline lookup yields CDR1 SGDLS and CDR2 YYNGEE. V shed 0 bases, J shed 3 bases, and the junction held 5 bases outside the gene matches. CDR3 residues: CASSVGGQLDTEAFF. For the CDR3, the DNA is TGTGCCAGCAGCGTAGGGGGACAGCTGGACACTGAAGCTTTCTTT. The variable domain in full, with the rest retrieved from reference TRBV9 and TRBJ1-1, is DSGVTQTPKHLITATGQRVTLRCSPRSGDLSVYWYQQSLDQGLQFLIQYYNGEERAKGNILERFSAQQFPDLHSELNLSSLELGDSALYFCASSVGGQLDTEAFFGQGTRLTVV.

V usage is TRBV10-1 and J usage is TRBJ2-5; possibly TRBD2 for D (6 bases). Trimming cost V 0 bases and J 6 bases, with 11 bases left between them. This CDR3 has 14 amino acids. Germline CDR1 is WNHNN and CDR2 is SYGVQD (reference sequence). The CDR3 loop reads CASSESAGMKTQYF. The CDR3 DNA is TGCGCCAGCAGTGAGTCGGCGGGGATGAAGACCCAGTACTTC.

The V and J genes are TRBV7-6 and TRBJ1-1; D gene uncertain. CDR3 length equals 16 residues. V gave up 5 bases and J gave up 0 bases, with 16 bases separating them. Germline assignment: CDR1 SGHVS and CDR2 FNYEAQ. This chain's CDR3 is CASSPGSAGMNTEAFF. DNA of the CDR3: TGTGCCAGCAGCCCCGGTTCAGCGGGAATGAACACTGAAGCTTTCTTT.

CDR3 region: CASSLAGGYYNEQFF. DNA of the CDR3: TGTGCCAGCAGCTTGGCCGGTGGGTACTACAATGAGCAGTTCTTC. The rearrangement links TRBV5-8 to TRBJ2-1; D unresolved. The length of the CDR3 is 15 residues. V shed 0 bases and J shed 3 bases, with 10 bases lying between them. CDR1 is SGHTS and CDR2 is YDEGEE in the germline V gene.

This chain links TRBV7-9 with TRBJ1-2; D uncertain. This CDR3 is 13 amino acids long. The V end was cut by 3 bases, the J end by 4 bases, with 9 bases between. Looked up from germline, CDR1 is SEHNR and CDR2 is FQNEAQ (reference sequence). CDR3 DNA sequence: TGTGCCAGCAGCTTGCAGGAATCCTATGGCTACACCTTC. Residues: CASSLQESYGYTF.

V gene TRBV20-1 combines with J gene TRBJ2-5; TRBD1 matches at 7 bases. Germline CDR1 and CDR2: DFQATT and SNEGSKA (reference sequence). The CDR3 has 8 residues. The CDR3 sequence is CRNRGQYF. The CDR3 bases are TGCAGGAACAGGGGCCAGTACTTC.

The chain combines TRBV19 with TRBJ1-3, with D unresolved. This CDR3 comprises 19 residues. Germline CDR1 is LNHDA and CDR2 is SQIVND (reference sequence). V gave up 0 bases and J gave up 0 bases, with 18 bases separating them. The CDR3 loop is CASSIEGSRARGSGNTIYF. CDR3 nucleotide sequence: TGTGCCAGTAGTATAGAAGGCTCGAGGGCGCGGGGCTCTGGAAACACCATATATTTT.

The V call is TRBV6-5, the J call TRBJ1-3; 8 bases agree with TRBD1. The CDR3 contains 14 residues. Germline V lookup: CDR1 MNHEY, CDR2 SVGAGI. Losses at the gene ends were 7 bases for V and 3 bases for J; bases not matched to a gene: 5. The CDR3 reads CASIGRGHGNTIYF. The CDR3 coding sequence is TGTGCCAGCATCGGCAGGGGGCATGGAAACACCATATATTTT.

The CDR3 loop is CASSEARANTGELFF. The CDR3, as DNA: TGTGCCAGCAGTGAAGCGCGCGCGAACACCGGGGAGCTGTTTTTT. The chain combines TRBV2 with TRBJ2-2, with D hard to call. The V gene's germline CDR1 is SNHLY and CDR2 FYNNEI. This CDR3 has 15 amino acids. V was cut by 0 bases and J by 0 bases, with 5 bases left in between.